Below are 19 T cell receptor beta chains sequenced from a single sample in a study of Ad26.COV2.S vaccination and SARS-CoV-2 variants. Measured with immunoSEQ multiplex PCR; TCRdb has only the in-frame clones, and not every one. This table holds 440,000 or so clones, about nine tenths found once. Indicated treatment: about 20 received Ad26.COV2.S at low or high dose, single or two shots; about 5 received placebo; per-sample allocation not given. Samples came from day 63 after the first vaccine or placebo injection. Source: peripheral blood, taken in a trial of Ad26.COV2.S vaccine versus placebo. The receptors were sampled from a person between 18 and 65 years old who received the Ad26.COV2.S COVID-19 vaccine or a placebo.

The chain links TRBV6-5 to TRBJ2-7; D perhaps matches TRBD2 (6 bases). The CDR3 runs 15 residues. V lost 6 bases, J lost 1 base, and 16 bases lay in between. CDR1 MNHEY and CDR2 SVGAGI come from the germline V gene. The chain's CDR3 is CASRPSGSRSYEQYF. As DNA, the CDR3 is TGTGCCAGCAGACCCAGCGGGTCCCGATCCTACGAGCAGTACTTC.

Regarding this clone: The sample has other DNA sequences that encode this CDR3 too. J is TRBJ2-7 and V is TRBV5-4; no definite D call. V lost 0 bases to trimming and J lost 0 bases, with 7 bases between them. The germline V gene encodes CDR1 SGHNT and CDR2 YYREEE (reference sequence). The CDR3 totals 14 residues. For the CDR3, the DNA is TGTGCCAGCAGCTTGGCCGGCCGCTCCTACGAGCAGTACTTC. Amino acid sequence: CASSLAGRSYEQYF.

The chain joins TRBV29-1 to TRBJ2-7; perhaps D is TRBD1 or TRBD2 (5 bases each). The CDR3 runs to 14 residues. The germline V gene encodes CDR1 SQVTM and CDR2 ANQGSEA. Trimming cost V 6 bases and J 5 bases, with 20 bases left between them. CDR3 sequence: CSVGDGRVFDEQYF. As DNA, the CDR3 is TGCAGCGTGGGGGATGGCAGGGTGTTCGACGAGCAGTACTTC.

The chain uses TRBV28 and TRBJ1-6; D is uncertain. The V end lost 5 bases, the J end lost 8 bases, and 22 bases lay between the germline ends. The CDR3 has 17 residues. Germline CDR1 MDHEN, CDR2 SYDVKM. The CDR3 sequence is CASSRLTHVLDDSPLHF. In nucleotides, the CDR3 is TGTGCCAGCAGTCGCCTCACGCATGTTCTCGACGATTCACCCCTCCACTTT.

The chain employs TRBV7-3 and TRBJ2-1; D not certain. V gave up 3 bases and J gave up 7 bases, with 10 bases separating them. Germline CDR1 reads SGHTA; CDR2 reads FQGTGA. CDR3 size: 13 residues. Here the CDR3 DNA reads TGTGCCAGCAGCTTGGGTCTTATGAATGAGCAGTTCTTC. It yields the protein CASSLGLMNEQFF. Full variable domain (missing parts from reference TRBV7-3 and TRBJ2-1): GAGVSQTPSNKVTEKGKYVELRCDPISGHTALYWYRQSLGQGPEFLIYFQGTGAADDSGLPNDRFFAVRPEGSVSTLKIQRTERGDSAVYLCASSLGLMNEQFFGPGTRLTVL.

This chain connects TRBV6-5 to TRBJ2-7; a possible D gene is TRBD1 (5 bases). Trimming stripped 7 bases from V and 2 bases from J, with 15 bases between. CDR1 is MNHEY, CDR2 SVGAGI, per germline. The CDR3 sequence is 14 residues long. The CDR3 DNA sequence: TGTGCCAGCACCCAAAAGGGGCATACCTACGAGCAGTACTTC. It codes for CASTQKGHTYEQYF.

The gene calls are TRBV5-1 and TRBJ2-1; D not certain. This CDR3 comprises 15 residues. V gave up 1 base and J gave up 3 bases, with 11 bases separating them. Germline V lookup: CDR1 SGHRS, CDR2 YFSETQ. The CDR3 DNA follows: TGCGCCAGCAGCTTGACCCCGAGGCTCTACAATGAGCAGTTCTTC. Protein sequence: CASSLTPRLYNEQFF.

This chain connects TRBV19 to TRBJ2-1; no definite D call. V dropped 5 bases and J dropped 0 bases, with 8 bases sitting between them. The germline V gene has CDR1 LNHDA and CDR2 SQIVND (reference sequence). The CDR3 loop spans 14 amino acids. This CDR3 is CASSVHDSYNEQFF. Here the CDR3 DNA reads TGTGCCAGTAGTGTACATGACTCCTACAATGAGCAGTTCTTC. Full variable domain (remainder filled in from reference TRBV19 and TRBJ2-1): DGGITQSPKYLFRKEGQNVTLSCEQNLNHDAMYWYRQDPGQGLRLIYYSQIVNDFQKGDIAEGYSVSREKKESFPLTVTSAQKNPTAFYLCASSVHDSYNEQFFGPGTRLTVL.

The chain employs TRBV28 and TRBJ2-3; tentatively, D is TRBD2 (5 bases). The CDR3 covers 13 residues. Germline loops: CDR1 MDHEN, CDR2 SYDVKM. The V end lost 8 bases, the J end lost 4 bases, and 13 bases lay between the germline ends. Here the CDR3 DNA reads TGTGCCAGCGGGTCGCGGGCGGCAGATACGCAGTATTTT. Protein sequence: CASGSRAADTQYF. The full variable domain, rest sourced from reference TRBV28 and TRBJ2-3, is DVKVTQSSRYLVKRTGEKVFLECVQDMDHENMFWYRQDPGLGLRLIYFSYDVKMKEKGDIPEGYSVSREKKERFSLILESASTNQTSMYLCASGSRAADTQYFGPGTRLTVL.

A single count supports this clone. V gene TRBV5-6 combines with J gene TRBJ1-3, with D uncertain. Germline V lookup: CDR1 SGHDT, CDR2 YYEEEE. The CDR3 length is 16 residues. The V end was cut by 0 bases, the J end by 3 bases, with 13 bases between. Here the CDR3 DNA reads TGTGCCAGCAGCTTGGCCGGCGGCGGAAATGGAAACACCATATATTTT. Its protein is CASSLAGGGNGNTIYF.

The chain is built from TRBV19 and TRBJ1-4; D is unclear. The V gene lost 3 bases and the J gene lost 0 bases, with 5 bases spanning the gap. This CDR3 comprises 14 residues. Germline CDR1 LNHDA, CDR2 SQIVND (reference sequence). CDR3 sequence: CASSIRATNEKLFF. In DNA, the CDR3 is TGTGCCAGTAGTATCCGGGCAACTAATGAAAAACTGTTTTTT.

This chain joins TRBV27 and TRBJ2-1, with D perhaps TRBD2 (5 bases). V gave up 3 bases and J gave up 0 bases, with 18 bases separating them. This CDR3 is built from 18 residues. Germline CDR1 and CDR2: MNHEY and SMNVEV (reference sequence). This CDR3 is CASSFSPPSGVSYNEQFF. CDR3 sequence (DNA): TGTGCCAGCAGTTTTTCTCCCCCAAGCGGAGTCTCCTACAATGAGCAGTTCTTC.

This chain links TRBV7-3 with TRBJ2-2; 9 bases match TRBD2. CDR3 length: 16 amino acids. Unmatched junction bases numbered 8, after V lost 3 bases and J lost 6 bases. Germline V gives CDR1 SGHTA, CDR2 FQGTGA. CDR3 in DNA: TGTGCCAGCAGCTTCGGAGCGGGAGGCACCCCCGGGGAGCTGTTTTTT. The encoded protein is CASSFGAGGTPGELFF.

This chain links TRBV6-2 or TRBV6-3 with TRBJ2-4; D is possibly TRBD2 (5 bases). The V gene lost 5 bases and the J gene lost 3 bases, with 14 bases spanning the gap. Germline V lookup: CDR1 MNHEY, CDR2 SVGEGT. This CDR3 has 15 residues. The CDR3 is CASSSYGVVKNIQYF. The DNA of the CDR3 is TGTGCCAGCAGTAGTTACGGGGTCGTCAAAAACATTCAGTACTTC.

The V call is TRBV7-3, the J call TRBJ1-1; 9 nucleotides line up with TRBD1. The CDR3 sequence is 15 residues long. Trimming removed 3 bases from V and 2 bases from J; junction bases left unmatched: 4. Germline V lookup: CDR1 SGHTA, CDR2 FQGTGA. The CDR3 is CASSLTGGLNTEAFF. CDR3 bases: TGTGCCAGCAGCTTGACAGGGGGACTTAACACTGAAGCTTTCTTT. Using reference TRBV7-3 and TRBJ1-1 for the parts outside the CDR3, the full variable domain is GAGVSQTPSNKVTEKGKYVELRCDPISGHTALYWYRQSLGQGPEFLIYFQGTGAADDSGLPNDRFFAVRPEGSVSTLKIQRTERGDSAVYLCASSLTGGLNTEAFFGQGTRLTVV.

The chain employs TRBV5-1 and TRBJ2-7; no firm D call. Germline V gene lookup returns CDR1 SGHRS and CDR2 YFSETQ. This CDR3 is built from 14 residues. Trimming removed 5 bases at V and 0 bases at J, with 12 bases between. The CDR3 coding sequence is TGCGCCAGCAGTTTTGACACAGCCTCCTACGAGCAGTACTTC. Translation: CASSFDTASYEQYF. The full variable domain, rest sourced from reference TRBV5-1 and TRBJ2-7, is KAGVTQTPRYLIKTRGQQVTLSCSPISGHRSVSWYQQTPGQGLQFLFEYFSETQRNKGNFPGRFSGRQFSNSRSEMNVSTLELGDSALYLCASSFDTASYEQYFGPGTRLTVT.

This chain links TRBV28 with TRBJ1-5, with TRBD1 matching over 8 bases. The germline gives CDR1 MDHEN, CDR2 SYDVKM. Unmatched junction bases numbered 12, after V lost 4 bases and J lost 1 base. The CDR3 runs to 18 residues. CDR3 loop: CASSSPKTWTGSNQPQHF. The CDR3, as DNA: TGTGCCAGCAGTTCTCCTAAAACATGGACAGGGAGCAATCAGCCCCAGCATTTT.

This rearrangement joins TRBV7-2 to TRBJ1-2; D perhaps matches TRBD1 (5 bases). This CDR3 comprises 13 residues. CDR1 and CDR2 from the germline V gene are SGHTA and FQGNSA. Trimming took 5 bases from V and 8 from J, leaving 15 bases between them. As DNA, the CDR3 is TGTGCCAGCAGCAGTATCAGGGATGGAGGCTACACCTTC. Its translation: CASSSIRDGGYTF.

This sequence joins TRBV7-2 and TRBJ2-2; 8 bases match TRBD1. The V and J ends lost 5 bases and 7 bases, in that order; junction bases with no gene match: 9. Germline assignment: CDR1 SGHTA and CDR2 FQGNSA. The length of the CDR3 is 15 residues. This CDR3 reads CASSEWTGISGELFF. The CDR3 DNA sequence: TGTGCCAGCAGCGAGTGGACAGGGATCAGCGGGGAGCTGTTTTTT.